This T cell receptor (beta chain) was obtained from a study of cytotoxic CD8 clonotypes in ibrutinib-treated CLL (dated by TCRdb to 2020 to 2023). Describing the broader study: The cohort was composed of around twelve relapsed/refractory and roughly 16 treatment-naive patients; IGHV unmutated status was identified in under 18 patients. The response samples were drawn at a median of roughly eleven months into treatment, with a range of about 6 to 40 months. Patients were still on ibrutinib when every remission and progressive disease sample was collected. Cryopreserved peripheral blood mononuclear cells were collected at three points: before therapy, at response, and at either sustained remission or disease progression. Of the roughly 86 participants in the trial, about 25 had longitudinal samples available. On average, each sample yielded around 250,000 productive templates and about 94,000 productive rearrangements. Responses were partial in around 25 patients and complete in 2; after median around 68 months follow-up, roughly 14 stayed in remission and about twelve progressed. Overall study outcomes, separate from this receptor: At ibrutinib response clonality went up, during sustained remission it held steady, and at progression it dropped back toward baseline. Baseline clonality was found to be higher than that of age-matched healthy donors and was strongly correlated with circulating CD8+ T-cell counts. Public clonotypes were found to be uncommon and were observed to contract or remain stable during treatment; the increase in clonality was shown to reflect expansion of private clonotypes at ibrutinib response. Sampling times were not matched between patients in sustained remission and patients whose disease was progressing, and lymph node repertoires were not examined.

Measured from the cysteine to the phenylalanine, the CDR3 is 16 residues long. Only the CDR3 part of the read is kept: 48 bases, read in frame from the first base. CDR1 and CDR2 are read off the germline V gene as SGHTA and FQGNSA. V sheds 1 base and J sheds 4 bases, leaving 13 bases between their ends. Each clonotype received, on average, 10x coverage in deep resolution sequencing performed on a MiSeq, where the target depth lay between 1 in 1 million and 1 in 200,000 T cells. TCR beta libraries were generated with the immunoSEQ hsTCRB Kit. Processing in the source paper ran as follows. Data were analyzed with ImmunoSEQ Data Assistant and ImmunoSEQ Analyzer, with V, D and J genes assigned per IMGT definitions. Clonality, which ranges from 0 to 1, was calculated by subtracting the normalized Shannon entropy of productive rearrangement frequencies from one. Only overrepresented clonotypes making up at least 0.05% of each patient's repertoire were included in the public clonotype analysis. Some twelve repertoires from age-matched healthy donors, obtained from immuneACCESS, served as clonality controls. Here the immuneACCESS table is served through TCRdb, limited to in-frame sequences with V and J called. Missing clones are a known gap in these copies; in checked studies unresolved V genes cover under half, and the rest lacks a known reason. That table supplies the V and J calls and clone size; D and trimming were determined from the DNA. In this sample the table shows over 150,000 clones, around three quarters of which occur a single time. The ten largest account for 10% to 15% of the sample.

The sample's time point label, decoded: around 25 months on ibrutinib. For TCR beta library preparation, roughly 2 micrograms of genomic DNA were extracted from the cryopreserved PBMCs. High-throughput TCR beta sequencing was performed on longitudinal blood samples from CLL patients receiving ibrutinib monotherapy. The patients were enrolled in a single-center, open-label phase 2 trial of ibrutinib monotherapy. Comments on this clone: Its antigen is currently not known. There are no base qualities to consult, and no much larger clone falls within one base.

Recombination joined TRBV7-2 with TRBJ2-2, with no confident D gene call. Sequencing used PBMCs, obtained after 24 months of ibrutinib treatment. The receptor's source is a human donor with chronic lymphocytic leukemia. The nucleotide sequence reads TGTGCCAGCAGCTTAGTATCCCAGAGTGGCACCGGGGAGCTGTTTTTT. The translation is CASSLVSQSGTGELFF.